Listed below are T cell receptor beta chains from one sample, sequenced in a study of cytomegalovirus exposure and HLA in healthy donors. Produced via immunoSEQ multiplex PCR; TCRdb's table is partial and in-frame only. Altogether about 130,000 clones are present, 88% being singletons, with the ten largest covering roughly 1.4%. Input material: PBMCs. Receptors were obtained from a man younger than 45 in good health and CMV-seronegative. CDR3s leave out the opening cysteine and the closing phenylalanine or tryptophan. The D gene is left open where the match is weak. Clone size is not always given. Where it is, it says once, few, many or a class for expanded clones.

>-|-|TRBV7-8
ASSLVSNSNQPQH
>-|-|TRBV4-1
ASSQEFSRREQETQY
>TRBD2|-|TRBV4-3
ASSQSRGDDEQY
>TRBD2|-|TRBV19
ASRKGASGKTYEQY
>-|-|TRBV11-3
ASSLGQDTDTQY
>-|-|TRBV2
ASSEGPGRMYEQY
>TRBD2|-|TRBV11-2
ASSLDGLGNYEQY
>-|-|TRBV6-1
ASTTTVSYNSPLH
>-|-|TRBV2
ASSDVNTLYEQY
>-|-|TRBV2
ASRDRRQWGYT
>TRBD1|-|TRBV27
ASSGVRDRASEQY
>-|-|TRBV6-6
ASSPPGALVEAF
>-|-|TRBV6-4
ASSAEGQGVPDTQY
>-|-|TRBV11-2
ASSLRFGDKNTEAF
>TRBD1|once|TRBV27
ASSPWDRAPYEQY
>TRBD2|-|TRBV2
ASSDVGTSDYLSSYNEQF
>-|-|TRBV5-1
ASSLLPDTLQETQY
>TRBD2|-|TRBV7-2
ASSLGGGEQF
>TRBD2|-|TRBV2
ASSEVLAGGPLVYEQY
>-|-|TRBV29-1
SAVLGAEKAF
>-|-|TRBV7-8
ASSLVGGLTDEQY
>-|-|TRBV14
ASSQVYAGYTDTQY
>TRBD1|once|TRBV11-2
ASSFSRQGARETQY
>TRBD2|-|TRBV5-1
ASSRLAGYQETQY